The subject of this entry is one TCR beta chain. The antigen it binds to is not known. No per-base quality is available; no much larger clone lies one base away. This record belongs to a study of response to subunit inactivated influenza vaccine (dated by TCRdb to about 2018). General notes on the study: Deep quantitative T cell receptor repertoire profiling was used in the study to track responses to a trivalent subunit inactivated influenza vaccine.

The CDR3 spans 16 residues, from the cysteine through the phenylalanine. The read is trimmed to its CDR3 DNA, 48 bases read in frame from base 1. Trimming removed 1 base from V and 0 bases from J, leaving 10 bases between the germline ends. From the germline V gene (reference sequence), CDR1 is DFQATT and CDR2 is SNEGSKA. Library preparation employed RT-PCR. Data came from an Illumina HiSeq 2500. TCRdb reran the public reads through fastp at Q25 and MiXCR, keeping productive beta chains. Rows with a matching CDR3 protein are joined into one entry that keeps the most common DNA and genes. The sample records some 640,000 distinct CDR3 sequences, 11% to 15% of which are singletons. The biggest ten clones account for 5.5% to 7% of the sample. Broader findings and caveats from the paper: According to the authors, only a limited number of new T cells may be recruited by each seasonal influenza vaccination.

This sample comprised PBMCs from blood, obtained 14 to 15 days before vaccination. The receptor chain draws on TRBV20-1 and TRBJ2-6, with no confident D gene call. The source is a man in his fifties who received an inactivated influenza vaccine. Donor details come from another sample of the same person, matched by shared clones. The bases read TGCAGTGCTAGAGCCCCGCCGAGCTCTGGGGCCAACGTCCTGACTTTC. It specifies CSARAPPSSGANVLTF.